One and the same sample provided the 30 T cell receptor beta chains below, sequenced in a study of blood T cell repertoires in COVID-19. Only in-frame clones appear in the TCRdb table, and some are missing; sequencing was by immunoSEQ multiplex PCR. The table has 300,000 to 350,000 clones, 87% seen once. Source material: PBMCs or T cells enriched from blood (not recorded which). The receptors were sampled from a woman aged 18-35 years who had recovered from COVID-19.

The chain uses TRBV6-5 and TRBJ1-2, with D possibly being TRBD1 (6 bases). CDR1 MNHEY and CDR2 SVGAGI come from the germline V gene. The length of the CDR3 is 11 residues. The ends were cut back, 6 bases at V and 8 bases at J, with 10 bases in the middle. The CDR3 region is CASRTGEGYTF. CDR3 sequence (DNA): TGTGCCAGCAGGACAGGAGAAGGCTACACCTTC.

This sequence joins TRBV9 and TRBJ1-6; possibly TRBD1 for D (6 bases). V was cut by 0 bases and J by 5 bases, with 9 bases left in between. CDR1 is SGDLS and CDR2 is YYNGEE in the germline V gene. This CDR3 has 15 amino acids. CDR3 protein: CASSVGTANNSPLHF. The CDR3 DNA reads as TGTGCCAGCAGCGTAGGGACAGCGAATAATTCACCCCTCCACTTT.

The chain has TRBV28 and TRBJ2-7; 8 nucleotides line up with TRBD1. With 3 bases clipped from V and 5 bases from J, the junction kept 18 bases outside the gene matches. CDR1 is MDHEN and CDR2 is SYDVKM in the germline V gene. The CDR3 is 18 amino acids. The CDR3 here is CASSFTQPGQEDLHEQYF. CDR3 nucleotide sequence: TGTGCCAGCAGTTTCACCCAACCGGGACAGGAGGACCTACACGAGCAGTACTTC.

This clone was counted a single time. This chain joins TRBV30 and TRBJ1-1, with D hard to call. CDR1 is GTSNPN, CDR2 SVGIG, per germline (reference sequence). V lost 4 bases and J 1 base, leaving 10 bases between the germline ends. The CDR3 extends over 13 amino acids. The DNA of the CDR3 is TGTGCCTGGAAGAAGATCAGGAACACTGAAGCTTTCTTT. This encodes CAWKKIRNTEAFF.

This chain joins TRBV7-9 and TRBJ1-2; no clear D gene. This CDR3 has 14 residues. The V end lost 0 bases, the J end lost 7 bases, and 12 bases lay between the germline ends. From germline, CDR1 is SEHNR and CDR2 FQNEAQ (reference sequence). The CDR3 protein is CASSLAAASGGYTF. CDR3 DNA: TGTGCCAGCAGCTTAGCGGCGGCGTCGGGTGGCTACACCTTC.

This rearrangement joins TRBV9 to TRBJ2-2; D not certain. Germline CDR1 is SGDLS and CDR2 is YYNGEE. V was clipped by 4 bases and J by 4 bases, with 8 bases between them. The CDR3 loop spans 13 amino acids. CDR3 nucleotide sequence: TGTGCCAGCAGCACATCCTTCACCGGGGAGCTGTTTTTT. It yields the protein CASSTSFTGELFF.

This clone appeared many times. The chain combines TRBV5-4 with TRBJ2-3, with TRBD2 identical over 11 bases. CDR3 length equals 15 residues. Per germline, CDR1 SGHNT and CDR2 YYREEE (reference sequence). J gave up 4 bases and V 4 bases, and 5 bases lay outside the gene matches. The CDR3 is CASSLGSGGADTQYF. The CDR3 DNA follows: TGTGCCAGCAGCCTCGGTAGCGGGGGGGCAGATACGCAGTATTTT.

This sequence joins TRBV9 and TRBJ2-1; TRBD2 matches at 9 bases. Unmatched junction bases numbered 11, after V lost 0 bases and J lost 10 bases. Germline CDR1 SGDLS, CDR2 YYNGEE. This CDR3 is built from 16 residues. CDR3 coding DNA: TGTGCCAGCAGCGTAGAGGGTAGCGGGAGTATAGGGGAGCAGTTCTTC. Residues: CASSVEGSGSIGEQFF.

The rearrangement joins TRBV4-3 to TRBJ2-1; 7 bases are a match to TRBD1. The V segment lost 4 bases and the J segment 4 bases; nucleotides outside the gene matches: 4. There are 14 residues in the CDR3. The germline V gene has CDR1 LGHNA and CDR2 YSLEER. CDR3 residues: CASSPGTEYNEQFF. Written as DNA, the CDR3 is TGCGCCAGCAGCCCCGGGACAGAATACAATGAGCAGTTCTTC.

The chain is built from TRBV5-5 and TRBJ1-3; TRBD1 matches at 7 bases. Germline-derived CDR1 and CDR2 are SGHKS and YYEKEE (reference sequence). The CDR3 runs 14 residues. Trimming removed 6 bases from V and 4 bases from J; junction bases left unmatched: 7. CDR3 sequence reads: CASNTGVLGNTIYF. Written as DNA, the CDR3 is TGTGCCAGCAACACAGGGGTTTTGGGAAACACCATATATTTT.

This chain joins TRBV2 and TRBJ1-6, with D uncertain. V was clipped by 11 bases and J by 6 bases, with 14 bases between them. The CDR3 extends over 13 amino acids. The germline V gene has CDR1 SNHLY and CDR2 FYNNEI. The CDR3 spells CAGGPVRNSPLHF. The CDR3 DNA sequence: TGTGCCGGAGGACCGGTGCGTAATTCACCCCTCCACTTT.

This sequence joins TRBV11-1 and TRBJ1-1; a possible D gene is TRBD1 (5 bases). Trimming removed 5 bases at V and 5 bases at J, with 12 bases between. CDR1 and CDR2 from the germline V gene are SGHAT and FQDESV (reference sequence). The CDR3 has 13 residues. For the CDR3, the DNA is TGTGCCAGCAGCCGGGCGGGGGGGACTGAAGCTTTCTTT. Protein product: CASSRAGGTEAFF. Together with reference TRBV11-1 and TRBJ1-1, the CDR3 gives the full variable domain: EAEVAQSPRYKITEKSQAVAFWCDPISGHATLYWYRQILGQGPELLVQFQDESVVDDSQLPKDRFSAERLKGVDSTLKIQPAELGDSAMYLCASSRAGGTEAFFGQGTRLTVV.

The CDR3 DNA reads as TGCGCCAGCAGCCAAGGACCAGGGCGGAATCAGCCCCAGCATTTT. Its protein product is CASSQGPGRNQPQHF. The rearrangement links TRBV4-1 to TRBJ1-5; tentatively, D is TRBD1 (5 bases). The CDR3 has 15 amino acids. CDR1 MGHRA and CDR2 YSYEKL come from the germline V gene. Trimming shortened V by 1 base and J by 4 bases, and 11 bases separated the two germline ends.

The J gene is TRBJ1-2, the V gene TRBV12-3 or TRBV12-4; D not certain. V lost 4 bases and J 1 base, leaving 7 bases between the germline ends. The CDR3 runs to 13 residues. CDR3 coding DNA: TGTGCCAGCAGTTCACAGTATAACTATGGCTACACCTTC. Translating gives CASSSQYNYGYTF.

The gene calls are TRBV7-9 and TRBJ1-4; TRBD1 aligns across 9 bases. V trimming: 4 bases; J trimming: 5 bases; junction bases outside the gene matches: 2. Germline assignment: CDR1 SEHNR and CDR2 FQNEAQ (reference sequence). CDR3 length equals 14 residues. In nucleotides, the CDR3 is TGTGCCAGCAGCTACGGGACAGGGAATGAAAAACTGTTTTTT. Residues: CASSYGTGNEKLFF.

The V gene is TRBV5-4, the J gene TRBJ1-6; 8 bases are a match to TRBD1. J was trimmed by 9 bases and V by 3 bases; bases with no gene match: 8. CDR3 length equals 15 residues. Germline-derived CDR1 and CDR2 are SGHNT and YYREEE (reference sequence). The CDR3 sequence is CASSSVGQEGSPLHF. The DNA for the CDR3 is TGTGCCAGCAGCTCGGTGGGACAGGAGGGTTCACCCCTCCACTTT.

The chain combines TRBV6-5 with TRBJ1-5; D gene ambiguous. The CDR3 contains 15 residues. Germline V gene lookup returns CDR1 MNHEY and CDR2 SVGAGI. V lost 0 bases and J lost 2, with 8 bases in between. The CDR3 loop reads CASSYSGPGNQPQHF. In DNA, the CDR3 is TGTGCCAGCAGTTACTCTGGGCCGGGCAATCAGCCCCAGCATTTT.

The CDR3 nucleotides are TGTGCCAGCAGCCCAGACCGACACTTTGAAGCTTTCTTT. This gives the protein CASSPDRHFEAFF. The rearrangement joins TRBV5-4 to TRBJ1-1; D gene unclear. The V gene's germline CDR1 is SGHNT and CDR2 YYREEE (reference sequence). The CDR3 contains 13 residues. V shed 4 bases and J shed 7 bases, with 14 bases lying between them.

The chain carries TRBV28 and TRBJ2-7, with a possible D match to TRBD1 (6 bases). The CDR3 spans 14 residues. Germline CDR1 reads MDHEN; CDR2 reads SYDVKM. V was trimmed by 7 bases and J by 3 bases, leaving 16 bases between them. The CDR3 DNA reads TGTGCCAGCACCCCGACAGGATCTGTCTACGAGCAGTACTTC. Protein product: CASTPTGSVYEQYF. The whole variable domain, filled in from reference TRBV28 and TRBJ2-7, reads DVKVTQSSRYLVKRTGEKVFLECVQDMDHENMFWYRQDPGLGLRLIYFSYDVKMKEKGDIPEGYSVSREKKERFSLILESASTNQTSMYLCASTPTGSVYEQYFGPGTRLTVT.

There are a few counts of this clone. The J gene is TRBJ1-6, the V gene TRBV13; TRBD1 aligns across 7 bases. The germline V gene has CDR1 PRHDT and CDR2 FYEKMQ (reference sequence). This CDR3 contains 14 residues. The ends lost 0 bases at V and 11 bases at J; junction bases unmatched: 4. The CDR3 is CASSLGQGLTPLHF. The DNA for the CDR3 is TGTGCCAGCAGCTTAGGACAGGGGCTGACACCCCTCCACTTT.

The genes are TRBV7-8 and TRBJ1-1; TRBD1 agrees at 8 bases. The CDR3 covers 15 residues. V lost 5 bases and J lost 5; bases outside the gene matches: 10. The germline gives CDR1 SGHVS, CDR2 FQNEAQ. In DNA form, the CDR3 reads TGTGCCAGCAGCCTAGGGACAGGAGGGCGGACTGAAGCTTTCTTT. As protein: CASSLGTGGRTEAFF.

The chain has TRBV4-2 and TRBJ1-6; D perhaps matches TRBD1 (5 bases). V gave up 2 bases and J gave up 10 bases, with 24 bases separating them. Looked up from germline, CDR1 is LGHNA and CDR2 is YNFKEQ. The CDR3 extends over 18 amino acids. Here the CDR3 reads CASSQQGWGGPDRSPLHF. DNA for the CDR3: TGTGCCAGCAGCCAACAAGGGTGGGGGGGACCGGACCGCTCACCCCTCCACTTT.

V is TRBV4-2 and J is TRBJ2-7; no firm D call. The CDR3 has 16 amino acids. V lost 0 bases and J lost 4, with 16 bases in between. Germline assignment: CDR1 LGHNA and CDR2 YNFKEQ. The CDR3 DNA reads as TGTGCCAGCAGCCAAGATGGTTCCAGGTCGATTTACGAGCAGTACTTC. Its protein product is CASSQDGSRSIYEQYF.

The chain is built from TRBV7-3 and TRBJ2-3; TRBD2 is a possible D gene (6 bases). V was pared by 2 bases and J by 2 bases, with 17 bases between. CDR3 length equals 17 residues. Germline CDR1 SGHTA, CDR2 FQGTGA. CDR3 DNA sequence: TGTGCCAGCAGCTTATATGGGCCGGGACTTTCCACAGATACGCAGTATTTT. This gives the protein CASSLYGPGLSTDTQYF. Looking up the rest from reference TRBV7-3 and TRBJ2-3 gives the full variable domain: GAGVSQTPSNKVTEKGKYVELRCDPISGHTALYWYRQSLGQGPEFLIYFQGTGAADDSGLPNDRFFAVRPEGSVSTLKIQRTERGDSAVYLCASSLYGPGLSTDTQYFGPGTRLTVL.

The genes are TRBV12-3 or TRBV12-4 and TRBJ1-1, with 7 bases aligning to TRBD1. The CDR3 has 12 residues. V lost 6 bases and J lost 11; bases outside the gene matches: 9. The CDR3 reads CASRQGDRGAFF. The CDR3 DNA follows: TGTGCCAGCAGGCAGGGGGACAGAGGGGCTTTCTTT.

This clone was detected only a few times. This chain joins TRBV7-9 and TRBJ2-2; 7 bases align to TRBD1. The CDR3 is 15 residues long. J gave up 4 bases and V 6 bases, and 8 bases lay outside the gene matches. Germline V lookup: CDR1 SEHNR, CDR2 FQNEAQ (reference sequence). The CDR3 DNA follows: TGTGCCAGCAGACCAGGACAGGCGGGCACCGGGGAGCTGTTTTTT. Translating it yields CASRPGQAGTGELFF.

The rearrangement uses TRBV5-1 and TRBJ2-1; D not certain. Trimming shortened V by 0 bases and J by 13 bases, and 17 bases separated the two germline ends. Germline V gives CDR1 SGHRS, CDR2 YFSETQ. This CDR3 spans 14 amino acids. Here the CDR3 reads CASSLAYGEATQFF. CDR3 sequence (DNA): TGCGCCAGCAGCTTGGCCTACGGAGAGGCCACCCAGTTCTTC.

This clone appeared once. This chain connects TRBV28 to TRBJ1-5; TRBD1 agrees at 7 bases. The CDR3 is 15 amino acids. J was trimmed by 7 bases and V by 5 bases; bases with no gene match: 11. In germline, CDR1 is MDHEN, CDR2 SYDVKM. The CDR3 protein is CASSRSTGRTQPQHF. In DNA form, the CDR3 reads TGTGCCAGCAGTCGGTCGACAGGGCGGACCCAGCCCCAGCATTTT.

This sequence joins TRBV24-1 and TRBJ2-2; D unresolved. The CDR3 is 13 residues long. The germline V gene has CDR1 KGHDR and CDR2 SFDVKD. V was shortened by 7 bases and J by 1 base, with 6 bases between the two germline ends. CDR3 sequence reads: CATRNRNTGELFF. The CDR3 DNA reads TGTGCCACCAGGAACAGGAACACCGGGGAGCTGTTTTTT.

The chain recombines TRBV29-1 with TRBJ2-5; TRBD1 is a possible D gene (8 bases). The CDR3 totals 15 residues. Germline-derived CDR1 and CDR2 are SQVTM and ANQGSEA. V lost 7 bases and J lost 5, with 23 bases in between. The CDR3 bases are TGCAGCGCCGCCCGTAACAGGGGGGAGGGGGAGACCCAGTACTTC. The encoded protein is CSAARNRGEGETQYF. Full variable domain (remainder filled in from reference TRBV29-1 and TRBJ2-5): SAVISQKPSRDICQRGTSLTIQCQVDSQVTMMFWYRQQPGQSLTLIATANQGSEATYESGFVIDKFPISRPNLTFSTLTVSNMSPEDSSIYLCSAARNRGEGETQYFGPGTRLLVL.